Below, 30 T cell receptor beta chains from the same sample are listed, as sequenced in a study of regulatory T cells in long-lasting Graves disease. Construction of TCR beta libraries relied on iRepertoire HTBI primers and on Arm-PCR targeting CDR3 regions. TCRdb reprocessed the multiplex PCR reads with MiXCR, giving one entry per CDR3 protein. The data show approximately 440,000 distinct CDR3 sequences, roughly 15% seen once. Indicated time point: newly diagnosed GD, antithyroid drugs for less than 3 months. Isolated PBMC RNA provided the starting material for the TCR library. The same specimen was also included in a second study, on T cells in Graves' hyperthyroidism and ophthalmopathy.

The sequences come from peripheral blood mononuclear cells (PBMCs), collected at new diagnosis, from a patient treated with antithyroid drugs. Every receptor here comes from a man aged 40-49 years with Graves disease.

The rearrangement joins TRBV30 to TRBJ2-7, with D perhaps TRBD1 (6 bases). Trimming removed 3 bases at V and 4 bases at J, with 19 bases between. There are 15 residues in the CDR3. Looked up from germline, CDR1 is GTSNPN and CDR2 is SVGIG (reference sequence). The CDR3 region has the DNA TGTGCCTGGAGGAATGGGGTCGGCAGGGGTTACGAGCAGTACTTC. Translating it yields CAWRNGVGRGYEQYF.

This clonotype came up many times. This rearrangement joins TRBV5-6 to TRBJ2-5; TRBD2 aligns across 7 bases. Germline V CDR1 and CDR2: SGHDT, YYEEEE. The CDR3 runs to 14 residues. The trim removed 4 bases at V and 4 bases at J, leaving 7 bases unmatched. The CDR3 spells CASSHRLAVETQYF. The CDR3 DNA is TGTGCCAGCAGCCACCGACTAGCAGTAGAGACCCAGTACTTC. The variable domain in full, completed from reference TRBV5-6 and TRBJ2-5, reads DAGVTQSPTHLIKTRGQQVTLRCSPKSGHDTVSWYQQALGQGPQFIFQYYEEEERQRGNFPDRFSGHQFPNYSSELNVNALLLGDSALYLCASSHRLAVETQYFGPGTRLLVL.

This clonotype was seen repeatedly, ten times or more. The rearrangement joins TRBV7-9 to TRBJ2-1, with 8 positions matching TRBD2. V shed 5 bases, J shed 9 bases, and the junction held 3 bases outside the gene matches. The germline gives CDR1 SEHNR, CDR2 FQNEAQ (reference sequence). The CDR3 runs 12 residues. The CDR3 bases are TGTGCCAGCAGCATACTAGCGGCTGAGCAGTTCTTC. This translates into CASSILAAEQFF.

This clonotype has a handful of counts. The V and J genes are TRBV29-1 and TRBJ1-1, with D unresolved. V lost 0 bases, J lost 1 base, and 12 bases lay in between. Germline V lookup: CDR1 SQVTM, CDR2 ANQGSEA. This CDR3 region has 15 residues. The CDR3 nucleotides are TGCAGCGTTGAAGATCAAAGGCAGACGAACACTGAAGCTTTCTTT. Encoded protein: CSVEDQRQTNTEAFF.

There are many counts of this clonotype. The rearrangement uses TRBV11-2 and TRBJ2-1; D may match TRBD1 or TRBD2 (6 bases each). Germline CDR1 is SGHAT and CDR2 is FQNNGV. CDR3 size: 15 residues. V was clipped by 3 bases and J by 10 bases, with 19 bases between them. The CDR3 DNA sequence: TGTGCCAGCAGCTTTGGAGGGGGGTTTCAAGGAGAGCAGTTCTTC. It translates to CASSFGGGFQGEQFF.

This clonotype was seen at least ten times. CDR3 amino acids: CASSLARTGGGRASTDTQYF. The CDR3 DNA reads as TGTGCCAGCAGCTTAGCGAGGACAGGGGGCGGACGGGCTAGCACAGATACGCAGTATTTT. V gene TRBV7-8 combines with J gene TRBJ2-3; 11 bases are a match to TRBD1. Germline V gene lookup returns CDR1 SGHVS and CDR2 FQNEAQ. The CDR3 covers 20 residues. V shed 0 bases and J 0 bases; nucleotides not matched to a gene: 11.

The chain uses TRBV6-2 or TRBV6-3 and TRBJ2-3; 13 nucleotides align to TRBD2. Germline V gives CDR1 MNHEY, CDR2 SVGEGT. This CDR3 contains 14 residues. The J segment lost 4 bases and the V segment lost 6 bases, leaving 1 base of the junction unmatched. The CDR3 protein is CASRGTSGADTQYF. CDR3 DNA sequence: TGTGCCAGCAGAGGGACTAGCGGGGCAGATACGCAGTATTTT.

The J gene is TRBJ1-2, the V gene TRBV12-3 or TRBV12-4, with D possibly matching TRBD1 (5 bases). This CDR3 spans 14 amino acids. Trimming pared 6 bases from V and 3 bases from J, leaving 14 bases between. In nucleotides, the CDR3 is TGTGCCAGCAGCCGGGACCAGCGGGACTATGGCTACACCTTC. Protein sequence: CASSRDQRDYGYTF.

This clonotype showed up many times. The genes are TRBV27 and TRBJ2-5; D uncertain. V was shortened by 8 bases and J by 6 bases, with 25 bases between the two germline ends. This CDR3 is 16 amino acids long. Per the germline V gene, CDR1 is MNHEY and CDR2 is SMNVEV (reference sequence). The CDR3 DNA is TGTGCCAGCGCAACCAATCAGGCTGGGGTTTGGAAGACCCAGTACTTC. Translating gives CASATNQAGVWKTQYF.

This clonotype was seen a few times. V gene TRBV25-1 combines with J gene TRBJ1-4; D possibly corresponds to TRBD1 (5 bases). In germline, CDR1 is MGHDK, CDR2 SYGVNS. The V end lost 3 bases, the J end lost 0 bases, and 8 bases lay between the germline ends. The CDR3 totals 15 residues. CDR3 in DNA: TGTGCCAGCAGTGATCTGGGGGCAACTAATGAAAAACTGTTTTTT. It specifies CASSDLGATNEKLFF.

This clonotype was seen many times. A read error may produce the germline difference seen at one junction end. V usage is TRBV7-7 and J usage is TRBJ2-7, with 10 nucleotides matching TRBD2. Per the germline V gene, CDR1 is SSHAT and CDR2 is FNYEAQ (reference sequence). The CDR3 has 17 amino acids. The DNA for the CDR3 is TGTGCTAGCAGTTACGAAGGAGCGGGAGGGCCCCCTAACGAGCAGTACTTC. Protein: CASSYEGAGGPPNEQYF.

This clonotype has a count of ten or more. V and J are TRBV15 and TRBJ2-3; D remains unclear. Germline lookup yields CDR1 LNHNV and CDR2 YYDKDF (reference sequence). This CDR3 region has 15 residues. V shed 0 bases and J shed 2 bases, with 9 bases lying between them. The CDR3, as DNA: TGTGCCACCAGCAGAGACAGAATTTACACAGATACGCAGTATTTT. Translation gives CATSRDRIYTDTQYF.

The chain couples TRBV6-1 to TRBJ2-6, with 7 bases that match TRBD2. CDR3 length: 15 residues. The J segment lost 1 base and the V segment lost 4 bases, leaving 1 base of the junction unmatched. Germline values: CDR1 MNHNS, CDR2 SASEGT. CDR3 DNA sequence: TGTGCCAGCAGTGGCGGGAGTTCTGGGGCCAACGTCCTGACTTTC. It specifies CASSGGSSGANVLTF.

This clonotype has at least ten counts. The V and J genes are TRBV7-2 and TRBJ2-7; D is unclear. CDR3 length: 16 residues. Germline CDR1 and CDR2: SGHTA and FQGNSA. Deletions cut 6 bases from V and 0 bases from J, with 18 bases between. DNA for the CDR3: TGTGCCAGCAGTTTACCTCCGGACCGCCTCTCCTACGAGCAGTACTTC. Translating it yields CASSLPPDRLSYEQYF.

The CDR3 nucleotides are TGTGCCAGCAGGCGAGCGGGAGGGCCTGGATCTGGGGCCAACGTCCTGACTTTC. This codes for CASRRAGGPGSGANVLTF. J is TRBJ2-6 and V is TRBV12-3 or TRBV12-4; 10 nucleotides agree with TRBD2. The trim removed 6 bases at V and 1 base at J, leaving 9 bases unmatched. The CDR3 is 18 amino acids.

This chain uses TRBV6-1 with TRBJ2-3; 14 bases map to TRBD2. The J call may be wrong; the DNA end is better matched by TRBJ2-1. CDR1 MNHNS and CDR2 SASEGT come from the germline V gene. This CDR3 spans 13 amino acids. The CDR3 region is CASRGLAGVGQFF. CDR3 nucleotides: TGTGCCAGCAGGGGACTAGCGGGAGTTGGGCAGTTCTTC.

The sample holds many counts of this clonotype. The chain links TRBV14 to TRBJ2-5; tentative D call: TRBD1 (5 bases). V lost 3 bases to trimming and J lost 4 bases, with 12 bases between them. The CDR3 totals 14 residues. Germline values: CDR1 SGHDN, CDR2 FVKESK. In nucleotides, the CDR3 is TGTGCCAGCAGCCAGTATCAGGGCCCAGAGACCCAGTACTTC. Translating gives CASSQYQGPETQYF.

The J gene is TRBJ2-1, the V gene TRBV11-2, with 11 nucleotides matching TRBD1. With 3 bases clipped from V and 4 bases from J, the junction kept 14 bases outside the gene matches. This CDR3 contains 19 residues. Germline CDR1 and CDR2: SGHAT and FQNNGV. The CDR3 DNA reads as TGTGCCAGCAGCTTGTTCGGACAGGGGGCGTCGGGGGGATACAATGAGCAGTTCTTC. As protein: CASSLFGQGASGGYNEQFF.

The chain has TRBV20-1 and TRBJ2-4, with D hard to call. The V end lost 7 bases, the J end lost 2 bases, and 6 bases lay between the germline ends. The CDR3 extends over 11 amino acids. Germline CDR1 reads DFQATT; CDR2 reads SNEGSKA (reference sequence). The CDR3 here is CSGQTKNIQYF. The DNA of the CDR3 is TGCAGTGGGCAAACCAAAAACATTCAGTACTTC.

The V gene is TRBV24-1, the J gene TRBJ2-7; 10 bases are a match to TRBD1. V dropped 3 bases and J dropped 6; count of bases not matched to a gene: 7. This CDR3 spans 15 amino acids. Germline V gene data show CDR1 as KGHDR and CDR2 as SFDVKD. The CDR3 coding sequence is TGTGCCACCAGTGATAGTGACAGGGGGCTTGGCGAGCAGTACTTC. Translating it yields CATSDSDRGLGEQYF.

The chain links TRBV2 to TRBJ2-2; no firm D call. CDR1 and CDR2 from the germline V gene are SNHLY and FYNNEI. This CDR3 contains 11 residues. V was shortened by 7 bases and J by 3 bases, with 3 bases between the two germline ends. The CDR3, as DNA: TGTGCCAGCACCCACACCGGGGAGCTGTTTTTT. It specifies CASTHTGELFF.

This clonotype has only a few counts. This sequence joins TRBV6-2 or TRBV6-3 and TRBJ1-1; 10 bases are a match to TRBD1. Germline CDR1 reads MNHEY; CDR2 reads SVGEGT. With V trimmed by 5 bases and J by 1 base, 10 bases remained unmatched. The length of the CDR3 is 17 residues. CDR3 DNA: TGTGCCAGCAGTCAAACCGGGACAGGGGTGACGAACACTGAAGCTTTCTTT. Translating it yields CASSQTGTGVTNTEAFF.

In its sample, this clonotype was seen a few times. This rearrangement joins TRBV15 to TRBJ1-4; 9 bases agree with TRBD1. CDR1 is LNHNV and CDR2 is YYDKDF in the germline V gene (reference sequence). This CDR3 is built from 15 residues. J was trimmed by 8 bases and V by 1 base; bases with no gene match: 5. Written as DNA, the CDR3 is TGTGCCACCAGCAGAGCGGGGACAGGGCAGGAAAAACTGTTTTTT. Protein sequence: CATSRAGTGQEKLFF.

This clonotype came up many times. The rearrangement links TRBV3-1 to TRBJ2-6, with 7 bases fitting TRBD1. The CDR3 length is 17 residues. Germline assignment: CDR1 LGHDT and CDR2 YNNKEL (reference sequence). V was pared by 4 bases and J by 0 bases, with 6 bases of the junction left unmatched. The CDR3 nucleotides are TGTGCCAGCAGCCCGACAGGGCACAGCTCTGGGGCCAACGTCCTGACTTTC. Translated: CASSPTGHSSGANVLTF.

This chain connects TRBV29-1 to TRBJ2-1, with 10 bases lining up with TRBD2. J was trimmed by 9 bases and V by 5 bases; bases with no gene match: 7. The V gene's germline CDR1 is SQVTM and CDR2 ANQGSEA. This CDR3 region has 13 residues. The CDR3 loop is CSVSAGGPSEQFF. The CDR3 DNA is TGCAGCGTTTCAGCGGGAGGGCCTAGTGAGCAGTTCTTC.

This clonotype was seen ten or more times. The rearrangement joins TRBV20-1 to TRBJ2-1, with D tentatively TRBD2 (6 bases). Germline CDR1 reads DFQATT; CDR2 reads SNEGSKA (reference sequence). The CDR3 totals 13 residues. V was clipped by 7 bases and J by 2 bases, with 12 bases between them. Here the CDR3 reads CSVRESAYNEQFF. CDR3 sequence (DNA): TGCAGTGTTCGGGAGTCAGCCTACAATGAGCAGTTCTTC.

This clonotype occurred many times. The rearrangement joins TRBV28 to TRBJ1-5; 8 nucleotides match TRBD1. From germline, CDR1 is MDHEN and CDR2 SYDVKM. After removal of 6 bases from V and 4 bases from J, the junction contained 5 bases not matched to a gene. The CDR3 totals 14 residues. CDR3 sequence: CASRGNRGNQPQHF. Here the CDR3 DNA reads TGTGCCAGCAGAGGCAACAGGGGGAATCAGCCCCAGCATTTT.

This clonotype occurred many times. The chain couples TRBV11-1 to TRBJ2-1, with a weak D call TRBD2 (6 bases). Trimming left V 2 bases short and J 4 bases short, with 12 bases between. Germline CDR1 is SGHAT and CDR2 is FQDESV (reference sequence). The CDR3 has 15 residues. For the CDR3, the DNA is TGTGCCAGCAGCTTACGACTAGTAGCTTACAATGAGCAGTTCTTC. Translated, it gives CASSLRLVAYNEQFF.

With regard to this clonotype: With a far larger clone one base away, a read error is the likely cause. The V gene is TRBV11-3, the J gene TRBJ2-4, with a tentative D call TRBD1 (6 bases). Germline assignment: CDR1 SGHNT and CDR2 YENEEA. The germline V and J ends were trimmed by 5 bases and 0 bases, with 17 bases remaining between them. The CDR3 is 17 residues long. CDR3 coding DNA: TGTGCCAGCAGCCTACCGCCGACAGGCTTAGCCAAAAACATTCAGTACTTC. Translated: CASSLPPTGLAKNIQYF.

This clonotype was counted only a few times. This chain uses TRBV6-1 with TRBJ2-5; maybe TRBD1 (5 bases). Germline V gene sequence: CDR1 MNHNS, CDR2 SASEGT. V lost 0 bases and J lost 5, with 10 bases in between. This CDR3 contains 14 residues. In DNA form, the CDR3 reads TGTGCCAGCAGTGAAGCGTGGGGCCGGGAGACCCAGTACTTC. Its translation: CASSEAWGRETQYF.